A selection of T cell receptor beta chains follows, all from one sample in a study of spatial heterogeneity in lung cancer. MiXCR, run by TCRdb on the 5' RACE reads, gives a single entry per CDR3 protein. The sample lists 60,000 to 90,000 distinct CDR3 sequences; about an eighth were seen once. Sequenced material: PBMCs, taken at surgery. Every receptor here comes from a male donor with early-stage non-small cell lung cancer. Each CDR3 is given with its conserved first and last residue. The D gene is left open where the match is weak. Only some rows state a clone size, as once, few, many or a class for expanded clones.

>.|.|TRBJ1-3|TRBV5-4
CASSLGLRDTGNTIYF
TGTGCCAGCAGCTTGGGGCTCCGGGATACTGGAAACACCATATATTTT
>TRBD2|many|TRBJ2-5|TRBV5-4
CASSEEPWTSGQETQYF
TGTGCCAGCAGCGAGGAACCCTGGACTAGCGGACAAGAGACCCAGTACTTC
>.|few|TRBJ2-5|TRBV19
CASSQPSPSTQYF
TGTGCCAGTAGTCAGCCCAGCCCCTCGACCCAGTACTTC
>TRBD2|many|TRBJ2-7|TRBV13
CASSFRRLAGRNEQYF
TGTGCCAGCAGCTTCCGCCGACTAGCGGGAAGGAACGAGCAGTACTTC
>TRBD1|.|TRBJ2-2|TRBV29-1
CSVGDRVTGELFF
TGCAGCGTTGGGGACAGGGTCACCGGGGAGCTGTTTTTT
>.|many|TRBJ2-2|TRBV7-9
CASSPYVGELFF
TGTGCCAGCAGCCCTTATGTTGGGGAGCTGTTTTTT
>.|.|TRBJ1-1|TRBV12-3/TRBV12-4
CASRLIQGRNTEAFF
TGTGCCAGCAGACTTATACAGGGAAGGAACACTGAAGCTTTCTTT
>.|few|TRBJ1-1|TRBV20-1
CSASLSGGFFTEAFF
TGCAGTGCCTCCCTCAGCGGGGGATTCTTCACTGAAGCTTTCTTT
>.|few|TRBJ2-7|TRBV7-6
CASSPQPAHYEQYF
TGTGCCAGCAGCCCCCAACCGGCTCACTACGAGCAGTACTTC
>.|.|TRBJ1-1|TRBV7-2
CASRQDTEAFF
TGTGCCAGCAGGCAAGACACTGAAGCTTTCTTT
>.|many|TRBJ1-6|TRBV5-1
CASSSGSYNSPLHF
TGCGCCAGCAGCTCGGGCAGCTATAATTCACCCCTCCACTTT
>.|few|TRBJ1-1|TRBV6-5
CASSSTLGQNTEAFF
TGTGCCAGCAGTTCAACACTTGGACAGAACACTGAAGCTTTCTTT
>TRBD2|.|TRBJ2-3|TRBV20-1
CSASRDGRADTQYF
TGCAGTGCTAGTCGTGACGGGAGGGCAGATACGCAGTATTTT
>.|.|TRBJ1-1|TRBV6-6
CASRPAEANTEAFF
TGTGCCAGCAGGCCCGCCGAAGCGAACACTGAAGCTTTCTTT
>.|few|TRBJ1-2|TRBV10-3
CAISESVGTSGYTF
TGTGCCATCAGTGAGTCTGTCGGGACTAGTGGCTACACCTTC
>.|many|TRBJ2-1|TRBV5-1
CASTFTDNEQFF
TGCGCCAGCACCTTCACGGACAATGAGCAGTTCTTC
>TRBD1|many|TRBJ2-7|TRBV29-1
CSVKTGDTYEQYF
TGCAGCGTGAAGACAGGGGACACCTACGAGCAGTACTTC
>TRBD2|few|TRBJ2-1|TRBV6-5
CASSYVGTNYNEQFF
TGTGCCAGCAGTTACGTTGGGACTAACTACAATGAGCAGTTCTTC
>.|many|TRBJ1-1|TRBV2
CASKDMGGYAEAFF
TGTGCCAGCAAAGATATGGGGGGGTACGCTGAAGCTTTCTTT
>.|.|TRBJ2-7|TRBV28
CASSATGEAYEQYF
TGTGCCAGCAGTGCCACAGGGGAGGCCTACGAGCAGTACTTC
>TRBD2|many|TRBJ2-5|TRBV3-1
CASSGIRLAGGQETQYF
TGTGCCAGCAGCGGAATTAGGCTAGCGGGAGGCCAAGAGACCCAGTACTTC
>TRBD2|.|TRBJ2-1|TRBV11-2
CASSLDSGTRILF
TGTGCCAGCAGCTTAGATTCCGGGACTAGAATTCTCTTC
>.|few|TRBJ2-7|TRBV30
CAWSVSAEQYF
TGTGCCTGGAGTGTTTCGGCCGAGCAGTACTTC
>TRBD2|many|TRBJ2-3|TRBV20-1
CSARGREDSTDTQYF
TGCAGTGCTAGAGGGCGGGAGGATAGCACAGATACGCAGTATTTT
>.|many|TRBJ1-1|TRBV6-1
CASTDGRGNTEAFF
TGTGCCAGCACAGACGGGCGCGGGAACACTGAAGCTTTCTTT
>.|few|TRBJ2-1|TRBV11-2
CASSSAGEVYNEQFF
TGTGCCAGCAGCTCCGCCGGCGAGGTCTACAATGAGCAGTTCTTC
>.|.|TRBJ2-3|TRBV30
CAWSVQDYTDTQYF
TGTGCCTGGAGTGTACAGGACTACACAGATACGCAGTATTTT
>TRBD2|few|TRBJ2-1|TRBV7-2
CASSRGGLAGYDEQFF
TGTGCCAGCAGCCGAGGAGGACTAGCGGGTTATGATGAGCAGTTCTTC
>.|few|TRBJ2-1|TRBV7-9
CASSLIDSREGEEEQFF
TGTGCCAGCAGCTTAATCGATTCCAGGGAGGGGGAAGAAGAGCAGTTCTTC
>.|few|TRBJ1-3|TRBV11-2
CASSFSDGYSGNTIYF
TGTGCCAGCAGCTTTTCGGACGGATACTCTGGAAACACCATATATTTT
>TRBD1|few|TRBJ1-6|TRBV12-3/TRBV12-4
CASSLTGGASPLHF
TGTGCCAGCAGTCTCACAGGGGGCGCATCACCCCTCCACTTT
>.|few|TRBJ1-5|TRBV5-1
CASSLAPGAVHQPQHF
TGCGCCAGCAGCTTGGCCCCAGGGGCCGTTCATCAGCCCCAGCATTTT
>TRBD1|many|TRBJ2-7|TRBV6-1
CASRAGTGVYEQYF
TGTGCCAGCAGAGCCGGGACAGGGGTCTACGAGCAGTACTTC
>TRBD1|many|TRBJ2-2|TRBV29-1
CSAWDRAPGELFF
TGCAGCGCCTGGGACAGGGCCCCCGGGGAGCTGTTTTTT
>TRBD1|few|TRBJ1-1|TRBV7-9
CASSDNRGGATEAFF
TGTGCCAGCAGCGATAACAGGGGAGGGGCCACTGAAGCTTTCTTT
>.|few|TRBJ2-2|TRBV19
CASSMFVAGELFF
TGTGCCAGTAGTATGTTCGTGGCCGGGGAGCTGTTTTTT
>TRBD2|few|TRBJ2-3|TRBV13
CASSLASGTDTQYF
TGTGCCAGCAGCTTAGCTAGCGGAACAGATACGCAGTATTTT
>TRBD2|.|TRBJ2-3|TRBV3-1
CASSGGSSGSLDTQYF
TGTGCCAGCAGCGGCGGGTCTAGCGGGAGTTTAGATACGCAGTATTTT
>TRBD1|many|TRBJ2-5|TRBV5-1
CASSLGAGTGIQETQYF
TGCGCCAGCAGCTTGGGGGCCGGGACAGGCATCCAAGAGACCCAGTACTTC
>.|.|TRBJ1-1|TRBV19
CASSTRGRKNTEAFF
TGTGCCAGTAGTACCCGGGGACGGAAGAACACTGAAGCTTTCTTT
>TRBD2|.|TRBJ2-2|TRBV10-2
CASSLLAEDTGELFF
TGCGCCAGTTCCTTACTAGCGGAAGACACCGGGGAGCTGTTTTTT
>.|many|TRBJ2-2|TRBV10-3
CAIGQGGNTGELFF
TGTGCCATCGGCCAGGGAGGTAACACCGGGGAGCTGTTTTTT
>TRBD2|.|TRBJ2-3|TRBV7-9
CASSLAQLRAGDTDTQYF
TGTGCCAGCAGCTTAGCGCAGCTTAGGGCGGGAGATACAGATACGCAGTATTTT
>.|few|TRBJ1-1|TRBV9
CASSLRRDQSRDTEAFF
TGTGCCAGCAGCCTGAGGCGGGACCAGTCCCGGGACACTGAAGCTTTCTTT
>.|.|TRBJ2-1|TRBV5-1
CASSPEGENLYNEQFF
TGCGCCAGCAGCCCGGAGGGGGAAAACCTCTACAATGAGCAGTTCTTC
>.|.|TRBJ2-1|TRBV19
CASSILGEGEQFF
TGTGCCAGTAGTATTTTGGGGGAAGGTGAGCAGTTCTTC
>.|.|TRBJ1-2|TRBV6-2/TRBV6-3
CASSSVNFYGYTF
TGTGCCAGCAGTTCCGTTAACTTCTATGGCTACACCTTC
>.|.|TRBJ1-1|TRBV27
CASSLLGRAEAFF
TGTGCCAGCAGTTTATTAGGGAGAGCTGAAGCTTTCTTT
>.|.|TRBJ2-1|TRBV2
CASSEDGERNEQFF
TGTGCCAGCAGTGAAGACGGAGAGCGCAATGAGCAGTTCTTC
>.|many|TRBJ1-2|TRBV3-1
CASSPPGLDGYTF
TGTGCCAGCAGCCCCCCAGGGTTGGATGGCTACACCTTC
>.|many|TRBJ2-7|TRBV3-1
CASSQDNPDEQYF
TGTGCCAGCAGCCAAGATAATCCGGATGAGCAGTACTTC